These T cell receptor beta chains were read from a single sample in a study of long-term antiretroviral therapy in people with HIV. Data came from immunoSEQ multiplex PCR; TCRdb stores just in-frame clones and leaves some out. Found here are 15,000 to 20,000 clones, roughly 90% of them singletons; the top ten hold 7.5% to 9.5%. Sequenced material: unsorted PBMCs, taken 0.3 years after starting antiretroviral therapy. The source is a man aged 60 to 69 with HIV. Both conserved end residues are part of each CDR3. The D gene is left open where the match is weak. Size is omitted from some rows. Given values are once, few, many or a class for expanded clones.

j_call,clone_size,d_call,v_call,cdr3_nt,cdr3_aa
TRBJ2-7,NA,NA,TRBV30,TGTGCCTGGAGTGGCCCAAACGAGCAGTACTTC,CAWSGPNEQYF
TRBJ2-3,NA,NA,TRBV2,TGTGCCAGCGCGGGCGGGGCTAGCACAGATACGCAGTATTTT,CASAGGASTDTQYF
TRBJ2-5,NA,NA,TRBV27,TGTGCCAGCAGTTTAGCTGGGGGTGGGTGGGAGACCCAGTACTTC,CASSLAGGGWETQYF
TRBJ1-2,NA,NA,TRBV13,TGTGCCAGCAGCTTAGTCAGAGGGGCCGGCTACACCTTC,CASSLVRGAGYTF
TRBJ2-1,NA,NA,TRBV6-1,TGTGCCAGCAGTGAAGCAGGGGCGGGTTCGAATGAGCAGTTCTTC,CASSEAGAGSNEQFF
TRBJ2-5,few,TRBD2,TRBV9,TGTGCCAGCAGCCCGGGAGTAGCGGGGGGCTGGGAGACCCAGTACTTC,CASSPGVAGGWETQYF
TRBJ2-2,NA,NA,TRBV5-4,TGTGCCAGCAGCTTGTCCGGGTACACCGGGGAGCTGTTTTTT,CASSLSGYTGELFF
TRBJ2-3,NA,NA,TRBV9,TGTGCCAGCAGCGTATCTGTCACAGATACGCAGTATTTT,CASSVSVTDTQYF
TRBJ2-1,NA,TRBD2,TRBV2,TGTGCCAGCAGTTACGTAGCGGGGAACAATGAGCAGTTCTTC,CASSYVAGNNEQFF
TRBJ1-4,NA,NA,TRBV7-2,TGTGCCAGCAGCTACCTCAATAGCACTAATGAAAAACTGTTTTTT,CASSYLNSTNEKLFF
TRBJ1-3,NA,TRBD1,TRBV7-3,TGTGCCAGCAGTAAAGGGGGCAGAAACACCATATATTTT,CASSKGGRNTIYF
TRBJ2-2,NA,TRBD2,TRBV11-2,TGTGCCAGCAGCTCCCGGGGGGGGAGGGGCACCGGGGAGCTGTTTTTT,CASSSRGGRGTGELFF
TRBJ1-5,NA,NA,TRBV19,TGTGCCAGTAGTCTCCAGCGGGGGGACAATCAGCCCCAGCATTTT,CASSLQRGDNQPQHF
TRBJ1-5,NA,NA,TRBV6-4,TGTGCCAGCAGTGACGTCAAGGGGCCCCAACCGTATAGCAATCAGCCCCAGCATTTT,CASSDVKGPQPYSNQPQHF
TRBJ2-1,NA,TRBD1,TRBV7-6,TGTGCCAGCAGCTTATATTCCGGGACAGGGTCCTACAATGAGCAGTTCTTC,CASSLYSGTGSYNEQFF
TRBJ2-7,once,TRBD1,TRBV5-4,TGTGCCAGCAGAAAAGACCGCCCAGGGGGCTACGAGCAGTACTTC,CASRKDRPGGYEQYF
TRBJ2-7,NA,NA,TRBV5-5,TGTGCCAGCAGCGCCGGGACAACCAGACCCCTCTCCTACGAGCAGTACTTC,CASSAGTTRPLSYEQYF
TRBJ2-1,NA,TRBD1,TRBV28,TGTGCCAGCAGTTTATATCTTTCCTATGGGACAGCCAGAAATGAGCAGTTCTTC,CASSLYLSYGTARNEQFF
TRBJ2-3,once,NA,TRBV5-8,TGTGCCAGCGGAAAGGGGACTCCTTGGGATACGCAGTATTTT,CASGKGTPWDTQYF
TRBJ1-2,NA,NA,TRBV7-2,TGTGCCAGCAGCTTATTGGCTCAGAATAACTATGGCTACACCTTC,CASSLLAQNNYGYTF
TRBJ2-1,NA,NA,TRBV7-6,TGTGCCAGCAGCCCGAACCTAGGGGAGGGGGCCTACAATGAGCAGTTCTTC,CASSPNLGEGAYNEQFF
TRBJ2-5,NA,NA,TRBV5-1,TGCGCCAGCAGCTTGGGAGGGGCCGTCGACAGAGAGACCCAGTACTTC,CASSLGGAVDRETQYF
TRBJ2-2,NA,NA,TRBV9,TGTGCCAGCAGCCCGAGATGGGGGCTTAACACCGGGGAGCTGTTTTTT,CASSPRWGLNTGELFF
TRBJ1-2,NA,TRBD1,TRBV29-1,TGCAGCGTTGGTTCGGAGGGGACAGTACCAGCCTTTACCTATGGCTACACCTTC,CSVGSEGTVPAFTYGYTF
TRBJ2-1,NA,TRBD2,TRBV12-5,TGTGCTAGTGGTGCCCCGACTAGCGGGAACATACGGGAGCAGTTCTTC,CASGAPTSGNIREQFF
TRBJ2-7,NA,NA,TRBV15,TGTGCCACCAGCAGCCAACCCAGCGAGCAGTACTTC,CATSSQPSEQYF
TRBJ2-1,NA,NA,TRBV9,TGTGCCAGCAGCCACAAACGAGCAAGAGGGCAGGAGAGCTCCTACAATGAGCAGTTCTTC,CASSHKRARGQESSYNEQFF
TRBJ2-7,NA,TRBD1,TRBV7-8,TGTGCCAGCAGCCACACAGGGGGTGGGGGCGAGCAGTACTTC,CASSHTGGGGEQYF
TRBJ1-5,NA,NA,TRBV5-8,TGTGCCAGTACCACCCCCGGACCCAATCAGCCCCAGCATTTT,CASTTPGPNQPQHF
TRBJ2-5,NA,TRBD1,TRBV2,TGTGCCAGCTCGGCCGGGACAGGGGGAAATCAAGAGACCCAGTACTTC,CASSAGTGGNQETQYF
TRBJ1-5,NA,NA,TRBV7-8,TGTGCCAGCAGCTTAGCTGCTGAGCCCCAGCATTTT,CASSLAAEPQHF
TRBJ1-1,NA,NA,TRBV7-8,TGTGCCAGCAGCGCGCAAGGCCAAATGAACACTGAAGCTTTCTTT,CASSAQGQMNTEAFF
TRBJ2-7,NA,NA,TRBV13,TGTGCCAGCAGCATACGGACAGCCGAGCAGTACTTC,CASSIRTAEQYF
TRBJ2-2,once,TRBD2,TRBV11-3,TGTGCCAGCAGCTTCACTAGCGGGGGCCCCGGGGAGCTGTTTTTT,CASSFTSGGPGELFF
TRBJ2-5,NA,TRBD2,TRBV4-1,TGCGCCAGCAGCCACCTTCCGACTAGCGGGGGTCAGTCCGAGACCCAGTACTTC,CASSHLPTSGGQSETQYF
TRBJ2-2,NA,TRBD1,TRBV6-6,TGTGCCAGCAGCTGGACAGGGAACACCGGGGAGCTGTTTTTT,CASSWTGNTGELFF
TRBJ2-3,once,TRBD1,TRBV2,TGTGCCAGCAGGAAACAGGGGCTCGACACAGATACGCAGTATTTT,CASRKQGLDTDTQYF
TRBJ2-6,NA,NA,TRBV5-1,TGCGCCAGCAGCTTGGACCCAGGGGGGGCCAACGTCCTGACTTTC,CASSLDPGGANVLTF
TRBJ1-1,NA,NA,TRBV6-5,TGTGCCAGCAGTCCCTATCGCCGGGACTTAGCTTTCTTT,CASSPYRRDLAFF
TRBJ2-6,NA,NA,TRBV5-1,TGCGCCAGCAGCTTGGACATCTCTGGGGCCAACGTCCTGACTTTC,CASSLDISGANVLTF
TRBJ2-3,NA,TRBD2,TRBV9,TGTGCCAGCAGCGTATACGGGAGGATCAGCACAGATACGCAGTATTTT,CASSVYGRISTDTQYF
TRBJ1-5,NA,NA,TRBV19,TGTGCCAGTAGTATCAGCAGCGCCAATCAGCCCCAGCATTTT,CASSISSANQPQHF
TRBJ2-3,NA,TRBD2,TRBV9,TGTGCCAGCGCCTTTAGGACTAGCGGGACGGATACGCAGTATTTT,CASAFRTSGTDTQYF
TRBJ2-3,NA,NA,TRBV29-1,TGCAGCGTTCCCCCCAGGGTGGGGGGCTGGACAGATACGCAGTATTTT,CSVPPRVGGWTDTQYF
TRBJ2-1,NA,NA,TRBV5-1,TGCGCCAGCAGCTTGGTTCCGTGGCGGGACAATGAGCAGTTCTTC,CASSLVPWRDNEQFF
TRBJ2-3,NA,NA,TRBV27,TGTGCCAGCAGCCTTTCTCGGGGGCGACTCGGCACAGATACGCAGTATTTT,CASSLSRGRLGTDTQYF